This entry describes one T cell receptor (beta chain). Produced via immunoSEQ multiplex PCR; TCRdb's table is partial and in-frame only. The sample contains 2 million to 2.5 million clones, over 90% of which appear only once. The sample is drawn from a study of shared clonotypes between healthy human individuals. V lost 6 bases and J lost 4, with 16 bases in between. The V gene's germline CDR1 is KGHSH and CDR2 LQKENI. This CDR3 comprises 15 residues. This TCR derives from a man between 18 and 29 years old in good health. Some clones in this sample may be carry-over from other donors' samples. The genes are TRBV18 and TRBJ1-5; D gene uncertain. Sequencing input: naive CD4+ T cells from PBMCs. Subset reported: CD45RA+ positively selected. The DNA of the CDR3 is TGTGCCAGCTCGGGTGTTGCAGGTCGAAATCAGCCCCAGCATTTT. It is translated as CASSGVAGRNQPQHF.